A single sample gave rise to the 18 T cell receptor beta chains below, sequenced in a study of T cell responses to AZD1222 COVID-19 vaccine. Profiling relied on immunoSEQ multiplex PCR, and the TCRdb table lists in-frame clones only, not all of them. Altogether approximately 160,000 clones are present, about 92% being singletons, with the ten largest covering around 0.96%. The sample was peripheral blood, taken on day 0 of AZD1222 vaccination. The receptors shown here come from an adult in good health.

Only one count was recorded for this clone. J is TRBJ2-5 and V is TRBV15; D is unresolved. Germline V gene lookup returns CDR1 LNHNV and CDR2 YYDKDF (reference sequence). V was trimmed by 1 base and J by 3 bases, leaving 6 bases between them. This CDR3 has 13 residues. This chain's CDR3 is CATSRVAKETQYF. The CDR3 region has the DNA TGTGCCACCAGCAGAGTCGCCAAAGAGACCCAGTACTTC.

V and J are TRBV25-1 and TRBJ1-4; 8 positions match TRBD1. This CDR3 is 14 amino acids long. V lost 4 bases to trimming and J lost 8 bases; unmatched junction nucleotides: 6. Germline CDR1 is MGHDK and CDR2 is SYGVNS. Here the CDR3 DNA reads TGTGCCAGCAGTGTGGACAGGGCGGACGAAAAACTGTTTTTT. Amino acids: CASSVDRADEKLFF.

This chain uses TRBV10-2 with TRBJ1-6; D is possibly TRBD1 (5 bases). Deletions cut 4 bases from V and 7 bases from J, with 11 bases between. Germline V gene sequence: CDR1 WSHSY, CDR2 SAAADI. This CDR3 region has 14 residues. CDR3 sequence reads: CASSGQGRNSPLHF. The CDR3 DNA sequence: TGCGCCAGCAGTGGGCAGGGTCGAAATTCACCCCTCCACTTT.

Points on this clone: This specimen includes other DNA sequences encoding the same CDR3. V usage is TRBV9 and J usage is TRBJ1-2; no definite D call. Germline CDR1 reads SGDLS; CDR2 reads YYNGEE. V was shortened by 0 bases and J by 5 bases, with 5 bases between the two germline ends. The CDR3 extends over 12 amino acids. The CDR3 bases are TGTGCCAGCAGCGTAGGGGGATATGGCTACACCTTC. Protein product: CASSVGGYGYTF.

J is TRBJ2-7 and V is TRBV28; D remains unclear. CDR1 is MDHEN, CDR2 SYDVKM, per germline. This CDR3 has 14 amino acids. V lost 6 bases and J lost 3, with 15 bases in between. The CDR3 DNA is TGTGCCAGCAGAGAGTTGCACAGAAACTACGAGCAGTACTTC. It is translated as CASRELHRNYEQYF.

The CDR3 bases are TGTGCCAGTAGTATGACAGGGAAAGCCTACTATGGCTACACCTTC. Translation gives CASSMTGKAYYGYTF. The chain combines TRBV19 with TRBJ1-2; 7 bases are a match to TRBD1. V gave up 3 bases and J gave up 3 bases; unmatched junction bases: 7. In germline, CDR1 is LNHDA, CDR2 SQIVND (reference sequence). The CDR3 spans 15 residues.

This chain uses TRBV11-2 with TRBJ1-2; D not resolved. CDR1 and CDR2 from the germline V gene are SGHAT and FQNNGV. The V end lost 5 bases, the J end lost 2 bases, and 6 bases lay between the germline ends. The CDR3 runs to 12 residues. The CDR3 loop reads CASSRENYGYTF. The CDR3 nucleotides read TGTGCCAGCAGCCGGGAGAACTATGGCTACACCTTC.

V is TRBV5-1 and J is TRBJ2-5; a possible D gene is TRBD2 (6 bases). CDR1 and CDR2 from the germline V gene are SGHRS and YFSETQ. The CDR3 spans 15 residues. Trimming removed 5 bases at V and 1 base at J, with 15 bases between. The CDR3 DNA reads TGCGCCAGCAGTTTTAGTGGGGGGTCCCAAGAGACCCAGTACTTC. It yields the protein CASSFSGGSQETQYF.

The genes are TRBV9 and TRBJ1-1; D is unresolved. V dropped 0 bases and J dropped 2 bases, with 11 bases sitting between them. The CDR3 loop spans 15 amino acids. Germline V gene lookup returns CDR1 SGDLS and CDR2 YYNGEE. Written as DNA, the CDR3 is TGTGCCAGCAGCGTAGAAGCAGGATCAAACACTGAAGCTTTCTTT. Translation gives CASSVEAGSNTEAFF.

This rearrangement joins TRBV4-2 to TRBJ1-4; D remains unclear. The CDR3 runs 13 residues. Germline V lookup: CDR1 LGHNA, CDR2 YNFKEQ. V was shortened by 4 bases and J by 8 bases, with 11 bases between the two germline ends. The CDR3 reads CASSLVKDEKLFF. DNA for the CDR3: TGTGCCAGCAGCCTGGTCAAAGACGAAAAACTGTTTTTT.

CDR3 in amino acids: CASKSADNSPLHF. The CDR3 nucleotides read TGTGCCAGCAAGTCAGCGGATAATTCACCCCTCCACTTT. The chain employs TRBV25-1 and TRBJ1-6; D gene uncertain. V lost 7 bases, J lost 5 bases, and 9 bases lay in between. From germline, CDR1 is MGHDK and CDR2 SYGVNS. This CDR3 is 13 amino acids long.

DNA of the CDR3: TGTGCCAGCAGCTTAAGGAGGACTAGCTCCTACGAGCAGTACTTC. Translating it yields CASSLRRTSSYEQYF. The V call is TRBV7-8, the J call TRBJ2-7, with 7 nucleotides matching TRBD2. The CDR3 has 15 residues. CDR1 and CDR2 from the germline V gene are SGHVS and FQNEAQ. V lost 2 bases and J lost 0; bases outside the gene matches: 4.

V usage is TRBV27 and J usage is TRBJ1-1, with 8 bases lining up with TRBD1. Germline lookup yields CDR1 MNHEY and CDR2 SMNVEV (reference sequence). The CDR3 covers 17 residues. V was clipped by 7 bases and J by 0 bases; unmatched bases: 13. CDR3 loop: CASTPTRQGPMNTEAFF. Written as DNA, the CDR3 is TGTGCCAGCACTCCGACTCGACAGGGGCCCATGAACACTGAAGCTTTCTTT.

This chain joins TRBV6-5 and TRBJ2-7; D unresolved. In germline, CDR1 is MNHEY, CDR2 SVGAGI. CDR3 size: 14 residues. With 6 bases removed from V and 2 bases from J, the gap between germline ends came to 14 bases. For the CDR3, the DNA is TGTGCCAGCAGACCGACACAAGGAGCCTACGAGCAGTACTTC. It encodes CASRPTQGAYEQYF.

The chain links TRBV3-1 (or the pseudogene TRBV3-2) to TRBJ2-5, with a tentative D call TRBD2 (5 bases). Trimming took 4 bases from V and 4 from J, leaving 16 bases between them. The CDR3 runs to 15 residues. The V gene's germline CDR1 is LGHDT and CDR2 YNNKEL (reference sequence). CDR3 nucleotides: TGTGCCAGCAGCCGGATATCAGAGGGCGGAGAGACCCAGTACTTC. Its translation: CASSRISEGGETQYF.

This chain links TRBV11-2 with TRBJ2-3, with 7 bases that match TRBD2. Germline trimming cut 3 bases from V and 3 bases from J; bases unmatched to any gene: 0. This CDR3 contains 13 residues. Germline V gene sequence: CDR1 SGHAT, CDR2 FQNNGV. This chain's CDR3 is CASSFGGTDTQYF. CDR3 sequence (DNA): TGTGCCAGCAGCTTCGGGGGGACAGATACGCAGTATTTT.

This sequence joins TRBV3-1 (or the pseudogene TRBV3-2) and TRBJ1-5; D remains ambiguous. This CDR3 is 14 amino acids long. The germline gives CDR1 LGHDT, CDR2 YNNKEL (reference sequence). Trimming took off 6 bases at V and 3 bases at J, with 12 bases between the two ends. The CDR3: CASRIPQHNQPQHF. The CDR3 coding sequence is TGTGCCAGCAGGATACCACAGCACAATCAGCCCCAGCATTTT.

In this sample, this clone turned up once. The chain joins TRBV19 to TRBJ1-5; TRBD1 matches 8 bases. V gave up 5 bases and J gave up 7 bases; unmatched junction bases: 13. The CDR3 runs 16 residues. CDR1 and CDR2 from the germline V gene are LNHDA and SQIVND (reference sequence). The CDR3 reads CASSYRGYVVKQPQHF. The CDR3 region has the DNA TGTGCCAGTAGTTACAGGGGGTACGTCGTCAAACAGCCCCAGCATTTT.